This is a list of T cell receptor beta chains from one sample in a study of T-cell reconstitution after alpha-beta-depleted transplantation in children. MiXCR was run by TCRdb on the PCR reads, yielding one entry per CDR3 protein. The sample holds roughly 220,000 distinct CDR3 sequences, 7.5% to 9.5% seen once. The source was PBMCs, mostly from graft donor cells, collected 360 days after TCRalphabeta/CD19-depleted stem cell transplant. These receptors all come from a male patient aged 2 to 9 who had a stem cell transplant for acute myeloid leukemia, so the T cells may come from the graft donor. Each CDR3 is given with its conserved first and last residue. Each record gives: J gene, CDR3 length, D gene, V gene, clone size, CDR3 DNA, CDR3 protein. A D gene is named only where the DNA matches it firmly. Rows give clone size only sometimes, using once, few, many, or a class for an expanded clone.

TRBJ2-3 | 15 | NA | TRBV9 | few | TGTGCCAGCAGCGTATATGGGTTTAACACAGATACGCAGTATTTT | CASSVYGFNTDTQYF
TRBJ2-1 | 16 | TRBD2 | TRBV20-1 | NA | TGCAGTGGGTGGGGGGCCGGGACTAGCGGGGTCAATGAGCAGTTCTTC | CSGWGAGTSGVNEQFF
TRBJ1-1 | 14 | NA | TRBV5-1 | NA | TGCGCCAGCAGCCCTGCCGTCTCGGGGACTGGAGCTTTCTTT | CASSPAVSGTGAFF
TRBJ2-2 | 13 | TRBD1 | TRBV30 | many | TGTGCCTGGAGTACAGGGGGTATCGGGGAGCTGTTTTTT | CAWSTGGIGELFF
TRBJ1-2 | 12 | TRBD1 | TRBV29-1 | NA | TGCAGCGTTACGGGACAGGTCAGCGGCTACACCTTC | CSVTGQVSGYTF
TRBJ2-1 | 13 | NA | TRBV24-1 | NA | TGTGCCACCAGCGCCGGGGTCTCGTCAGGGCAGTTCTTC | CATSAGVSSGQFF
TRBJ2-7 | 16 | NA | TRBV28 | many | TGTGCCAGCAGTTTAGAATCCAGGTCCTCCTCCTACGAGCAGTACTTC | CASSLESRSSSYEQYF
TRBJ1-1 | 16 | NA | TRBV29-1 | many | TGCAGCGTTGCACCTTACGCGGGACCGCAGAACACTGAAGCTTTCTTT | CSVAPYAGPQNTEAFF
TRBJ2-3 | 14 | NA | TRBV2 | NA | TGTGCCAGCAAGGGCGGGTCGAGCACAGATACGCAGTATTTT | CASKGGSSTDTQYF
TRBJ2-1 | 16 | TRBD2 | TRBV10-3 | few | TGTGCCATCAGTGAGTCGGAGGGACTAGCGTACAATGAGCAGTTCTTC | CAISESEGLAYNEQFF